Listed below are T cell receptor beta chains from one sample, sequenced in a study of CD8 T cells in Susac syndrome. TCRdb ran MiXCR on the immunoSEQ multiplex PCR reads and lists one entry per CDR3 protein. The table lists a few hundred thousand distinct CDR3 sequences, roughly 96% of them singletons. Material for sequencing was CD4+ T cells from PBMCs. The receptors derive from a human donor with multiple sclerosis. CDR3s include the opening cysteine and the closing phenylalanine or tryptophan. A D gene is named only where the DNA matches it firmly. Clone size is stated in some rows and not others, as once, few, many or a class when expanded.

d_call j_call clone_size v_call cdr3_nt cdr3_aa
- TRBJ2-6 - TRBV7-7 TGTGCTGTTGGGGCCAACGTCCTGACTTTC CAVGANVLTF
- TRBJ1-2 - TRBV3-1 TGTGCCAGCAGCCAGGGGGACCTCTATGGCTACACCTTC CASSQGDLYGYTF
- TRBJ2-1 - TRBV20-1 TGCAGTGCTAGAGATCGGGTCCTCAATGAGCAGTTCTTC CSARDRVLNEQFF
TRBD1 TRBJ1-2 - TRBV20-1 TGCAGTGCGGACAGGGCTAACTATGGCTACACCTTC CSADRANYGYTF
- TRBJ2-7 - TRBV27 TGTGCCAGCAGTTCCAAGGGCCGCTCCTACGAGCAGTACTTC CASSSKGRSYEQYF
TRBD1 TRBJ1-1 few TRBV18 TGTGCCAGCTCAGTGGGACAGAAGAACACTGAAGCTTTCTTT CASSVGQKNTEAFF
- TRBJ2-6 - TRBV20-1 TGCAGTGCTAGGTACTCTGGGGCCAACGTCCTGACTTTC CSARYSGANVLTF
- TRBJ2-1 - TRBV30 TGTGCCTGGATGGTGTGGGAGAACTACAATGAGCAGTTCTTC CAWMVWENYNEQFF
- TRBJ1-1 - TRBV18 TGTGCCAGCTCACCACTAGGAGGGGAAACTGAAGCTTTCTTT CASSPLGGETEAFF
- TRBJ2-1 - TRBV18 TGTGCCAGCTCACCACGGAGGGGAAGCTCCTACAATGAGCAGTTCTTC CASSPRRGSSYNEQFF